Listed below are T cell receptor beta chains from one sample, sequenced in a study of shared clonotypes between healthy human individuals. This table comes from immunoSEQ multiplex PCR, and its TCRdb copy is limited to in-frame clones, with some not included. The table shows about 2.3 million clones, with approximately 93% occurring only once. The sample taken for sequencing was naive CD4+ T cells from PBMCs. The receptors come from a man younger than 35 in good health. Some clones in this sample may be carry-over from other donors' samples. CDR3s include the opening cysteine and the closing phenylalanine or tryptophan. D genes are given only for firm matches. Some rows mark clone size as missing; the rest say once, few, many or name a class of expanded clone.

>NA|TRBJ1-5|TRBV11-2|TRBD1
CASSLDRGPYSNQPQHF
TGTGCCAGCAGCTTGGACAGGGGGCCGTATAGCAATCAGCCCCAGCATTTT
>once|TRBJ2-7|TRBV15|NA
CATSRDKRSYEQYF
TGTGCCACCAGCAGAGATAAGCGATCCTACGAGCAGTACTTC
>NA|TRBJ2-1|TRBV30|TRBD2
CAWSPGLAPYNEQFF
TGTGCCTGGAGTCCGGGACTAGCGCCTTACAATGAGCAGTTCTTC
>few|TRBJ1-1|TRBV19|NA
CASSQAGQGTEAFF
TGTGCCAGTAGTCAGGCGGGGCAGGGGACTGAAGCTTTCTTT
>NA|TRBJ2-7|TRBV6-6|TRBD2
CASSPAGGRAYEQYF
TGTGCCAGCAGCCCCGCCGGGGGGAGGGCCTACGAGCAGTACTTC
>NA|TRBJ2-1|TRBV7-2|NA
CASSPQLPYNEQFF
TGTGCCAGCAGCCCGCAGTTGCCCTACAATGAGCAGTTCTTC
>NA|TRBJ2-7|TRBV7-9|TRBD1
CASSLQGDSEQYF
TGTGCCAGCAGCTTGCAGGGGGACAGCGAGCAGTACTTC
>NA|TRBJ2-1|TRBV4-1|NA
CASSQGRAVSSYNEQFF
TGCGCCAGCAGCCAAGGCAGGGCGGTGAGCTCCTACAATGAGCAGTTCTTC
>NA|TRBJ2-5|TRBV4-1|TRBD1
CASSQVGQGKETQYF
TGCGCCAGCAGCCAAGTTGGACAGGGGAAAGAGACCCAGTACTTC
>NA|TRBJ2-5|TRBV18|NA
CASSPNRQETQYF
TGTGCCAGCTCACCCAACCGACAAGAGACCCAGTACTTC